Below are 10 T cell receptor beta chains sequenced from a single sample in a study of PD-1 blockade in classical Hodgkin lymphoma. Sample time point: cycle 4 day 1 (C4D1), after more than five weeks of nivolumab. Brentuximab vedotin exposure varied, and every patient relapsed after autologous stem cell transplantation. Profiling relied on immunoSEQ multiplex PCR, and the TCRdb table lists in-frame clones only, not all of them. The table includes roughly 50,000 clones, 90% detected once. The sample in question was peripheral blood mononuclear cells (PBMCs), obtained before the fourth cycle of nivolumab. Receptors were obtained from a human donor with classical Hodgkin lymphoma.

V usage is TRBV14 and J usage is TRBJ2-2; 9 bases align to TRBD2. The CDR3 is made up of 16 amino acids. Germline assignment: CDR1 SGHDN and CDR2 FVKESK. Trimming took 3 bases from V and 4 from J; bases not matched to a gene: 6. Here the CDR3 reads CASSQIAGVGTGELFF. CDR3 DNA sequence: TGTGCCAGCAGCCAGATAGCGGGAGTGGGCACCGGGGAGCTGTTTTTT.

This sequence joins TRBV5-1 and TRBJ2-5, with D hard to call. V dropped 0 bases and J dropped 2 bases, with 11 bases sitting between them. The V gene's germline CDR1 is SGHRS and CDR2 YFSETQ. The CDR3 sequence is 15 residues long. CDR3 DNA sequence: TGCGCCAGCAGCTTGGACCCAGTCGGGCAAGAGACCCAGTACTTC. Translation: CASSLDPVGQETQYF.

V usage is TRBV5-5 and J usage is TRBJ1-1, with D possibly being TRBD1 (6 bases). The V end was cut by 4 bases, the J end by 5 bases, with 12 bases between. The length of the CDR3 is 13 residues. In germline, CDR1 is SGHKS, CDR2 YYEKEE (reference sequence). CDR3 in amino acids: CASSIEGGTEAFF. In nucleotides, the CDR3 is TGTGCCAGCAGCATAGAGGGGGGGACTGAAGCTTTCTTT.

CDR3 DNA: TGCGCCAGCAGTGAGGGACGTTACAATGAGCAGTTCTTC. It codes for CASSEGRYNEQFF. This chain joins TRBV10-1 and TRBJ2-1; no firm D call. This CDR3 region has 13 residues. Looked up from germline, CDR1 is WNHNN and CDR2 is SYGVQD (reference sequence). Trimming left V 2 bases short and J 4 bases short, with 6 bases between.

This rearrangement joins TRBV23-1 to TRBJ2-7, with 9 bases aligning to TRBD1. TRBV23-1 is reported as an ORF; its role is uncertain. V shed 2 bases, J shed 5 bases, and the junction held 10 bases outside the gene matches. CDR3 length: 16 amino acids. The CDR3 DNA reads TGCGCCAGCAGTCAAAAACAGGGGGCCCCCTCGGACGAGCAGTACTTC. This translates into CASSQKQGAPSDEQYF.

This chain joins TRBV10-3 and TRBJ2-1; D ambiguous. V lost 3 bases and J lost 9, with 9 bases in between. The germline V gene has CDR1 ENHRY and CDR2 SYGVKD. The CDR3 loop spans 12 amino acids. The CDR3 region has the DNA TGTGCCATCAGTGACCCTAGAGGTGAGCAGTTCTTC. It translates to CAISDPRGEQFF.

Here the CDR3 DNA reads TGTGCCAGCTCGTCCACAGGGAGGGATGGCTACACCTTC. Protein product: CASSSTGRDGYTF. The chain recombines TRBV18 with TRBJ1-2; a possible D gene is TRBD1 (6 bases). The germline gives CDR1 KGHSH, CDR2 LQKENI. With 6 bases removed from V and 6 bases from J, the gap between germline ends came to 14 bases. This CDR3 spans 13 amino acids.

V and J are TRBV2 and TRBJ2-7; 13 nucleotides agree with TRBD2. V trimming: 1 base; J trimming: 3 bases; junction bases outside the gene matches: 0. Per the germline V gene, CDR1 is SNHLY and CDR2 is FYNNEI. The CDR3 is 15 residues long. CDR3 nucleotides: TGTGCCAGCAGTGAAGGACTAGCGGGAGGCTACGAGCAGTACTTC. Its translation: CASSEGLAGGYEQYF.

This chain uses TRBV5-1 with TRBJ2-7; TRBD1 matches 7 bases. The CDR3 runs 14 residues. CDR1 and CDR2 (germline): SGHRS, YFSETQ. The ends lost 6 bases at V and 2 bases at J; junction bases unmatched: 8. DNA of the CDR3: TGCGCCAGCAACGCGGACAGGACTCCCTACGAGCAGTACTTC. Its translation: CASNADRTPYEQYF.

V and J are TRBV9 and TRBJ2-1, with D possibly TRBD2 on 5 matching bases. V was shortened by 0 bases and J by 6 bases, with 16 bases between the two germline ends. Germline V lookup: CDR1 SGDLS, CDR2 YYNGEE. The CDR3 runs to 16 residues. The CDR3 region is CASSVVGGRPPNEQFF. As DNA, the CDR3 is TGTGCCAGCAGCGTAGTCGGCGGGCGACCGCCCAATGAGCAGTTCTTC.